This TCR beta chain was retrieved from a study of beta chain features in type 1 diabetes (dated by TCRdb to the late 2010s). Study-wide context: Patients and healthy donors did not differ in mean age, gender distribution, total cell number or subset yield. Across all samples, roughly 110,000,000 sorted cells were examined, and cell number per subset correlated strongly with RNA yield. The study compared the TCRB repertoires of sorted circulating CD4+ T cell subsets in recently diagnosed type 1 diabetes patients with those in matched healthy donors. Naive and central memory subsets were obtained from all 28 donors, but regulatory and stem cell-like memory subsets were isolated from only 8 patients and roughly eight healthy donors.

From each donor, a single peripheral blood sample of 100 to 150 mL on average was drawn into heparinised tubes. A BD FACSAria II was used to sort naive, central memory, regulatory and stem cell-like memory CD4+ T cells with a panel that included CD45RO, CCR7, CD25, CD127, CD95 and CD27. A purity above 95% was achieved for all sorted populations. PBMCs were separated immediately by Lymphoprep density gradient centrifugation and were stained directly, without being cultured. Samples were stained and sorted in pairs, with one healthy donor and one patient per experiment, so that batch effects were minimized. This clone was recorded at least ten times. The antigen it recognizes is unknown. No qualities accompany the bases; no much larger clone lies one base away. What the work shows at the level of the full study, not this receptor alone: Because small numbers of individuals were included in the HLA sub-analyses, any influence of HLA type on TCRB rearrangement was left unresolved. PCR may preferentially amplify shorter templates, but because patient and control samples were amplified and corrected together, any resulting skew would affect both groups equally. Because cDNA was sequenced instead of genomic DNA, activated cells with high expression could be over-represented, although the groups did not differ in activation or CD3 levels. The naive, central memory and regulatory TCRB repertoires appeared to resemble one another more closely among patients than among healthy donors. Type 1 diabetes patients showed a moderate but significant shortening of TCRB CDR3 length in all four CD4+ subsets. Fewer insertions and more nucleotide deletions at VDJ recombination sites were observed in patients with type 1 diabetes, implying thymic rearrangement abnormalities.

The entire amount of isolated RNA was reverse transcribed using the High Capacity cDNA Reverse Transcription Kit, so the sequenced TCRB transcripts were expressed ones. Deep immunoSEQ sequencing was performed on naive, central memory and regulatory T cell samples, with an average of roughly 3.6 million total reads per sample. Sorted cells were lysed in RLT buffer, and RNA was extracted using DNase-treated RNeasy Micro or Mini kits according to cell number. Each cell subset was processed on its own to prevent cross-contamination, while patient and healthy donor samples were processed together. The immunoSEQ multiplex PCR was used to amplify TCRB sequences from cDNA, yielding 87-bp fragments that span the CDR3 region. Sequencing of the amplicons was done on the Illumina HiSeq platform. The paper's data handling went like this. Synthetic template baselines were used to correct PCR bias computationally, reads within Hamming distance 2 were collapsed, and singletons that could not be merged were discarded. Reads were aligned against IMGT so that V, D and J genes, CDR3 length and insertions or deletions at six rearrangement sites could be assigned. Within each subset, clonotype counts were normalized to sorted cell number, and only after that were true diversity and Gini coefficients computed with the tcR R package. The overlap coefficient, calculated on TCRB nucleotide sequences, was used to measure repertoire sharing. The source is immuneACCESS, and TCRdb retained only in-frame sequences with V and J called. Part of the clones is not carried over; for the studies checked, unresolved V genes explain less than half of this, and the remainder is unexplained. That table supplies the V and J calls and clone size; D and trimming were determined from the DNA. This sample holds some 220,000 clones; approximately 10% were observed only once. The ten largest clones add up to 1% to 1.5% of the sample.

V gives up 6 bases and J gives up 0 bases, and the segment between their germline ends measures 9 bases. CDR1 and CDR2 (MGHDK, SYGVNS) derive from the germline V gene. Including the terminal cysteine and phenylalanine, the CDR3 comprises 13 residues. Only CDR3 DNA is held: 39 bases, read in frame from base 1. Rearrangement joined TRBV25-1 to TRBJ2-7; D gene: possibly TRBD1, on 5 matching bases. The specimen was central memory CD4+ T cells from blood. The receptor comes from a man between 18 and 29 years old in good health. The CDR3 region reads CASRKQGSYEQYF. DNA sequence: TGTGCCAGCAGGAAGCAGGGCTCCTACGAGCAGTACTTC.